The clone carrying this TCR beta chain was picked up a small number of times. This record comes from a study of regulatory T cells in long-lasting Graves disease. In building TCR beta libraries, iRepertoire HTBI primers were used together with Arm-PCR of CDR3 regions. TCRdb analysed the multiplex PCR reads with MiXCR anew, one entry per CDR3 protein. This table has 350,000 to 550,000 distinct CDR3 sequences, approximately 14% appearing once. Time point noted: newly diagnosed GD, antithyroid drugs for less than 3 months. PBMC-derived RNA was used for the TCR library. EDTA tubes received nine milliliters of drawn peripheral blood. The same data also contributed to another study, on T cells in Graves' hyperthyroidism and ophthalmopathy. That study adds: The diagnoses drew upon clinical symptoms, serum thyroxine and TRAb, thyroid ultrasound and orbital computed tomography.

The sequencing used peripheral blood mononuclear cells (PBMCs), collected at new diagnosis, from a patient treated with antithyroid drugs. The clonotype comes from a woman aged 45-65 years with Graves disease.

The DNA for the CDR3 is TGTGCCAGCAATCCCAGGCGATTTAATGAAAAACTGTTTTTT. Its protein is CASNPRRFNEKLFF. This chain links TRBV6-1 with TRBJ1-4; D gene uncertain. This CDR3 has 14 amino acids. Trimming left V 7 bases short and J 4 bases short, with 13 bases between. Germline V lookup: CDR1 MNHNS, CDR2 SASEGT.